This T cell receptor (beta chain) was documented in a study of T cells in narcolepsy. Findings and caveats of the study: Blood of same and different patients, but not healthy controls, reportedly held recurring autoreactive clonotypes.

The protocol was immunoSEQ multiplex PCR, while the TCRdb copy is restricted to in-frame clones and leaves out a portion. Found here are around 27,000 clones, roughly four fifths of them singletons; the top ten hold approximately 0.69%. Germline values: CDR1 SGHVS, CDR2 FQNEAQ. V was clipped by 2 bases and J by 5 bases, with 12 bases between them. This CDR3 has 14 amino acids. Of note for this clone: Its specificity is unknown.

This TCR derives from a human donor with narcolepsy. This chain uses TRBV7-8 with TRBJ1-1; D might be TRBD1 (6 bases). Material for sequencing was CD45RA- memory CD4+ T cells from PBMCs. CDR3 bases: TGTGCCAGCAGCTTAAGGGGGGCGGGAACTGAAGCTTTCTTT. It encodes CASSLRGAGTEAFF.